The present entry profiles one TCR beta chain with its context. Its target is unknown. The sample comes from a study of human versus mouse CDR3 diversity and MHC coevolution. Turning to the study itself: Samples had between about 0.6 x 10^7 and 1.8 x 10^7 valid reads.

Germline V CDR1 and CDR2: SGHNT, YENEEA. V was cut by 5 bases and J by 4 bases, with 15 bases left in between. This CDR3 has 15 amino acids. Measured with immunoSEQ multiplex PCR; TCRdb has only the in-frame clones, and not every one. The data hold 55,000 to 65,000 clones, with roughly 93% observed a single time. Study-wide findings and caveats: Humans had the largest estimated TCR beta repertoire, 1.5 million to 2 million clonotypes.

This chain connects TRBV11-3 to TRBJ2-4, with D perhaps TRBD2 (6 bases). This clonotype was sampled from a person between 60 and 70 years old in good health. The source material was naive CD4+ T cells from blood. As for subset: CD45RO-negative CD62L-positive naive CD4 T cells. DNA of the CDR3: TGTGCCAGCAGCCAGCCGGGAGTCAATAAAAACATTCAGTACTTC. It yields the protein CASSQPGVNKNIQYF.